These 27 T cell receptor beta chains share one sample of origin, sequenced in a study of PD-L1 blockade in urothelial cancer. Measured with immunoSEQ multiplex PCR; TCRdb has only the in-frame clones, and not every one. The sample lists some 23,000 clones, 82% occurring once. Stated time point: peripheral blood 6 weeks after treatment start. The material sequenced was PBMCs, taken around atezolizumab (anti-PD-L1) treatment. These receptors originate from a man between 70 and 80 years old with urothelial cancer.

The genes are TRBV11-2 and TRBJ2-1; a weak D match, TRBD2 (6 bases). The length of the CDR3 is 15 residues. CDR1 is SGHAT, CDR2 FQNNGV, per germline. Trimming cost V 5 bases and J 8 bases, with 19 bases left between them. The CDR3 protein is CASSPGPGLRDEQFF. Here the CDR3 DNA reads TGTGCCAGCAGCCCGGGACCGGGACTTCGTGATGAGCAGTTCTTC.

This clone was recorded once. The chain joins TRBV1 to TRBJ2-5; whether TRBD1, the table's D call, matches the DNA was not checked. TRBV1 is shown as a pseudogene. This CDR3 has 17 residues. This CDR3 is CTSSLMAGTPYQETQYF. The CDR3 coding sequence is TGCACCAGCAGCCTCATGGCCGGGACACCGTACCAAGAGACCCAGTACTTC.

The chain recombines TRBV5-4 with TRBJ1-1, with TRBD1 matching over 7 bases. Looked up from germline, CDR1 is SGHNT and CDR2 is YYREEE (reference sequence). Losses at the gene ends were 4 bases for V and 6 bases for J; bases not matched to a gene: 6. The CDR3 sequence is 13 residues long. The CDR3 here is CASSLTGTAEAFF. The CDR3 nucleotides read TGTGCCAGCAGCCTGACAGGGACCGCTGAAGCTTTCTTT.

The gene calls are TRBV27 and TRBJ2-4, with D unresolved. V was trimmed by 6 bases and J by 0 bases, leaving 6 bases between them. Germline V gene lookup returns CDR1 MNHEY and CDR2 SMNVEV (reference sequence). The CDR3 runs 13 residues. The CDR3 loop reads CASSPLAKNIQYF. The CDR3 nucleotides read TGTGCCAGCAGCCCACTAGCCAAAAACATTCAGTACTTC.

This clone was seen once. The rearrangement joins TRBV7-9 to TRBJ2-5, with TRBD1 as a possible D gene (5 bases). The CDR3 contains 15 residues. Germline V gene sequence: CDR1 SEHNR, CDR2 FQNEAQ (reference sequence). V lost 4 bases, J lost 5 bases, and 17 bases lay in between. CDR3 bases: TGTGCCAGCAGCTCGGATCGGATCAAGGGGGAGACCCAGTACTTC. It codes for CASSSDRIKGETQYF.

The chain couples TRBV7-9 to TRBJ2-5; D is unresolved. The V gene's germline CDR1 is SEHNR and CDR2 FQNEAQ (reference sequence). The CDR3 has 12 amino acids. Deletions cut 6 bases from V and 4 bases from J, with 9 bases between. The CDR3: CASSYMLETQYF. The CDR3, as DNA: TGTGCCAGCAGTTATATGTTAGAGACCCAGTACTTC. The full variable domain, in which reference TRBV7-9 and TRBJ2-5 provide the parts outside the CDR3, is DTGVSQNPRHKITKRGQNVTFRCDPISEHNRLYWYRQTLGQGPEFLTYFQNEAQLEKSRLLSDRFSAERPKGSFSTLEIQRTEQGDSAMYLCASSYMLETQYFGPGTRLLVL.

V is TRBV10-3 and J is TRBJ2-1; D possibly corresponds to TRBD2 (5 bases). V was trimmed by 2 bases and J by 9 bases, leaving 14 bases between them. Germline V gives CDR1 ENHRY, CDR2 SYGVKD. The CDR3 totals 14 residues. The CDR3: CAISEDVRDREQFF. CDR3 nucleotide sequence: TGTGCCATCAGTGAGGACGTTCGGGATCGTGAGCAGTTCTTC.

The genes are TRBV7-2 and TRBJ1-2; TRBD1 is a possible D gene (5 bases). The CDR3 totals 14 residues. Germline CDR1 and CDR2: SGHTA and FQGNSA. V was shortened by 0 bases and J by 3 bases, with 8 bases between the two germline ends. The CDR3 loop reads CASSLAGEDYGYTF. CDR3 coding DNA: TGTGCCAGCAGCTTAGCAGGGGAGGACTATGGCTACACCTTC.

The chain combines TRBV5-1 with TRBJ2-4; 11 bases match TRBD1. CDR1 is SGHRS, CDR2 YFSETQ, per germline. The CDR3 has 14 amino acids. V was pared by 4 bases and J by 8 bases, with 5 bases of the junction left unmatched. The CDR3 sequence is CASSPGTGGDIQYF. CDR3 nucleotide sequence: TGCGCCAGCAGCCCCGGGACAGGGGGGGACATTCAGTACTTC.

V is TRBV4-3 and J is TRBJ2-2; 7 nucleotides match TRBD2. Trimming at V came to 1 base and at J to 4 bases, leaving 6 bases not matched to a gene. CDR1 and CDR2 (germline): LGHNA, YSLEER. CDR3 length: 16 residues. The CDR3 DNA reads TGCGCCAGCAGCCAAGGATTTGCGGGAGTCACCGGGGAGCTGTTTTTT. It yields the protein CASSQGFAGVTGELFF.

The chain is built from TRBV7-2 and TRBJ2-7; 7 bases fit TRBD2. The CDR3 is 15 residues long. J was trimmed by 4 bases and V by 4 bases; bases with no gene match: 10. Germline CDR1 SGHTA, CDR2 FQGNSA. CDR3 in amino acids: CASSYDGLGLYEQYF. The CDR3 DNA sequence: TGTGCCAGCAGCTACGACGGACTAGGCCTTTACGAGCAGTACTTC. The complete variable domain, with remaining parts taken from reference TRBV7-2 and TRBJ2-7, reads GAGVSQSPSNKVTEKGKDVELRCDPISGHTALYWYRQSLGQGLEFLIYFQGNSAPDKSGLPSDRFSAERTGGSVSTLTIQRTQQEDSAVYLCASSYDGLGLYEQYFGPGTRLTVT.

The genes are TRBV11-3 and TRBJ2-2; D uncertain. Germline assignment: CDR1 SGHNT and CDR2 YENEEA. V shed 5 bases and J shed 7 bases, with 11 bases lying between them. The CDR3 is 13 residues long. The CDR3 is CASSIVFGGELFF. CDR3 DNA sequence: TGTGCCAGCAGCATCGTATTCGGCGGGGAGCTGTTTTTT.

This rearrangement joins TRBV28 to TRBJ2-1, with 7 bases fitting TRBD1. Germline V gives CDR1 MDHEN, CDR2 SYDVKM. The CDR3 is 13 residues long. V shed 8 bases and J 6 bases; nucleotides not matched to a gene: 7. This CDR3 is CASSQGRPNEQFF. DNA for the CDR3: TGTGCCAGCTCACAGGGGCGCCCCAATGAGCAGTTCTTC.

The V call is TRBV29-1, the J call TRBJ1-2; D is ambiguous. This CDR3 spans 14 amino acids. Germline V gene data show CDR1 as SQVTM and CDR2 as ANQGSEA. The V end was cut by 7 bases, the J end by 0 bases, with 15 bases between. The CDR3 loop reads CSALLADTNYGYTF. The CDR3 DNA sequence: TGCAGCGCCCTGCTGGCAGATACTAACTATGGCTACACCTTC.

CDR3: CASSLLGLAGAVDTQYF. The CDR3 coding sequence is TGTGCCAGCAGCTTATTGGGACTAGCGGGAGCTGTCGATACGCAGTATTTT. The J gene is TRBJ2-3, the V gene TRBV7-6; 14 bases are a match to TRBD2. Losses at the gene ends were 2 bases for V and 6 bases for J; bases not matched to a gene: 7. CDR1 is SGHVS, CDR2 FNYEAQ, per germline. The CDR3 sequence is 17 residues long.

V gene TRBV5-6 combines with J gene TRBJ2-1; the D is unclear. Between the trimmed V and J ends, which lost 0 bases and 3 bases, there was a span of 4 bases. Germline assignment: CDR1 SGHDT and CDR2 YYEEEE. CDR3 length equals 13 residues. In DNA, the CDR3 is TGTGCCAGCAGCTTGGCCGTCTACAATGAGCAGTTCTTC. Translated: CASSLAVYNEQFF.

The rearrangement joins TRBV29-1 to TRBJ2-1; 10 nucleotides agree with TRBD2. The CDR3 totals 15 residues. V shed 3 bases and J 1 base; nucleotides not matched to a gene: 3. Germline assignment: CDR1 SQVTM and CDR2 ANQGSEA. The CDR3 reads CSVERAGGSYNEQFF. In nucleotides, the CDR3 is TGCAGCGTTGAGAGAGCGGGAGGGTCCTACAATGAGCAGTTCTTC.

The rearrangement links TRBV5-5 to TRBJ1-4; D might be TRBD1 (5 bases). CDR1 and CDR2 (germline): SGHKS, YYEKEE (reference sequence). CDR3 length: 14 residues. The V and J ends lost 3 bases and 5 bases respectively, with 11 bases between them. CDR3 region: CASSSRGLNEKLFF. The CDR3 DNA is TGTGCCAGCAGCTCAAGGGGACTAAATGAAAAACTGTTTTTT.

This chain joins TRBV11-1 and TRBJ2-7; maybe TRBD1 (6 bases). CDR1 SGHAT and CDR2 FQDESV come from the germline V gene (reference sequence). This CDR3 spans 13 amino acids. Trimming removed 1 base from V and 5 bases from J, with 9 bases in between. The CDR3 bases are TGTGCCAGCAGCTTAGACAGGGCGGACGAGCAGTACTTC. Its protein product is CASSLDRADEQYF.

This sequence joins TRBV4-3 and TRBJ2-5; perhaps TRBD2 as D (5 bases). Germline CDR1 reads LGHNA; CDR2 reads YSLEER. This CDR3 spans 15 amino acids. V was clipped by 0 bases and J by 4 bases, with 12 bases between them. The DNA of the CDR3 is TGCGCCAGCAGCCAAGATGCGGGCCGAAGAGAGACCCAGTACTTC. Translated: CASSQDAGRRETQYF.

CDR3 DNA: TGTGCCAGTACAGGGATGGGAAACACTGAAGCTTTCTTT. This gives the protein CASTGMGNTEAFF. V is TRBV19 and J is TRBJ1-1; TRBD1 might be the D (5 bases). The CDR3 contains 13 residues. Germline-derived CDR1 and CDR2 are LNHDA and SQIVND (reference sequence). Trimming took off 7 bases at V and 2 bases at J, with 11 bases between the two ends.

The rearrangement links TRBV19 to TRBJ2-5, with D maybe TRBD1 (6 bases). Trimming shortened V by 6 bases and J by 2 bases, and 16 bases separated the two germline ends. Germline V CDR1 and CDR2: LNHDA, SQIVND (reference sequence). The CDR3 extends over 15 amino acids. This chain's CDR3 is CASSRDRTLQETQYF. In DNA form, the CDR3 reads TGTGCCAGTAGCAGAGACAGGACCCTTCAAGAGACCCAGTACTTC.

The chain joins TRBV6-1 to TRBJ2-1; 7 bases fit TRBD1. In germline, CDR1 is MNHNS, CDR2 SASEGT. The CDR3 extends over 15 amino acids. Losses at the gene ends were 6 bases for V and 5 bases for J; bases not matched to a gene: 10. The CDR3 DNA sequence: TGTGCCAGCAGAGTTCCGGGACAGACGAACAATGAGCAGTTCTTC. Its translation: CASRVPGQTNNEQFF.

The gene calls are TRBV4-3 and TRBJ2-3, with 10 bases fitting TRBD2. The trim removed 0 bases at V and 8 bases at J, leaving 11 bases unmatched. The CDR3 consists of 17 residues. Germline CDR1 reads LGHNA; CDR2 reads YSLEER. The CDR3 DNA sequence: TGCGCCAGCAGCCAAGATGTAGCTAGCGGGAGATTTGTTACGCAGTATTTT. This encodes CASSQDVASGRFVTQYF.

Concerning this clone itself: At one boundary the junction diverges from the germline segment, which might be a read error. This chain connects TRBV18 to TRBJ2-3; D is unresolved. Germline values: CDR1 KGHSH, CDR2 LQKENI. The CDR3 spans 12 residues. In DNA form, the CDR3 reads TGTGCCAGCTCACCTGCCCCTACCGATTTGGATTTT. Translated: CASSPAPTDLDF.

CDR3 coding DNA: TGTGCCAGCAATTGGAGGGCAGTTAACTATGGCTACACCTTC. Amino acid sequence: CASNWRAVNYGYTF. The V call is TRBV28, the J call TRBJ1-2; the D is unclear. V was clipped by 7 bases and J by 1 base, with 13 bases between them. The CDR3 has 14 amino acids. The germline gives CDR1 MDHEN, CDR2 SYDVKM.

This sequence joins TRBV11-2 and TRBJ2-7; TRBD2 agrees at 14 bases. Germline assignment: CDR1 SGHAT and CDR2 FQNNGV. The junction had 6 bases not matched to a gene; V was cut back by 5 bases and J by 3 bases. The CDR3 consists of 16 residues. The CDR3 sequence: CASSRPGLAGVYEQYF. DNA of the CDR3: TGTGCCAGCAGCCGACCGGGACTAGCGGGGGTCTACGAGCAGTACTTC.